This TCR beta chain appears in the sequencing data of a study of molecular identifiers for immune sequencing clone quantification. Study-level results: The study reportedly detected spiked Jurkat TCR RNA from one cell among approximately 1 million naive cells. More than 97% of effector molecules, versus under 1% of naive-cell molecules, belonged to clones above 20 RNA copies.

Sorted cell numbers of roughly 19,000 to 1,000,000, with 10%, 30% or 50% RNA, served as input for naive CD8 libraries. In regard to this clonotype: The antigen remains undetermined. A single base separates this from a much larger clone, so it may be a read error.

Listed TCR primers and previously described methods were used for bulk TCR libraries. TCRdb processed the PCR reads anew with MiXCR; each CDR3 protein has one entry. Seen here are just under 650,000 distinct CDR3 sequences, just under 20% observed once, and the top ten hold 0.7% to 1%. Germline lookup yields CDR1 SQVTM and CDR2 ANQGSEA. The CDR3 contains 14 residues. The sequenced sample consisted of naive CD8+ T cells from blood, with Jurkat cell RNA spiked in. Stated subset: FACS-sorted CD8+CD4-CCR7+CD45RA+ naive T cells. The chain is built from TRBV29-1 and TRBJ2-7; 10 bases fit TRBD1. This sequence originates from a human donor in good health. Some libraries in this study had Jurkat cell RNA spiked in. This chain's CDR3 is CSIETGTGDGEQYF. For the CDR3, the DNA is TGCAGCATTGAAACCGGGACAGGGGACGGCGAGCAGTACTTC.